This TCR beta chain came from a study of vaccination and CD4 T cells after COVID-19. This clonotype came up a few times. Its antigen is unknown. Treatment of the sample: roughly 11-day PBMC culture with coronavirus spike peptide pools or control peptides (ViraFEST assay). Notes on the study in general: Researchers report that a median approximately 90% of reactive clones in convalescent patients surfaced only post-vaccination.

The CDR3 runs 14 residues. Germline assignment: CDR1 MNHNS and CDR2 SASEGT. V was cut by 7 bases and J by 7 bases, with 17 bases left in between. The Oncomine TCR Beta short-read assay sequenced DNA from cultured CD4+ T cells. One entry per CDR3 protein results from TCRdb running MiXCR on the PCR reads. The table lists fewer than 3,500 distinct CDR3 sequences, 30% to 35% of them singletons. The J gene is TRBJ1-3, the V gene TRBV6-1; D unclear. This TCR came from a human donor who had recovered from COVID-19. Sequencing was carried out using CD4+ T cells from blood, cultured in vitro. The CDR3 sequence is CASTPGGGVNTIYF. The CDR3 nucleotides read TGTGCCAGCACCCCCGGAGGTGGGGTCAACACCATATATTTT.